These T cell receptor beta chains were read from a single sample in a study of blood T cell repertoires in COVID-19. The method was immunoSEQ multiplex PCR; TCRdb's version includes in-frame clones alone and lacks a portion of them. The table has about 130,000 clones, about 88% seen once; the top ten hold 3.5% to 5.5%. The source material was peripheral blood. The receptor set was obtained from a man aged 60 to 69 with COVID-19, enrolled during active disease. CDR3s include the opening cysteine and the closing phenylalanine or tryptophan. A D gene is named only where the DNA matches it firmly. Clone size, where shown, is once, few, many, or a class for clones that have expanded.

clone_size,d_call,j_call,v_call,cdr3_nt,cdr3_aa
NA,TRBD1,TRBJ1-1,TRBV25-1,TGTGCCAGCAGTGCTCGACAGGGGGCTCCCTCGAACACTGAAGCTTTCTTT,CASSARQGAPSNTEAFF
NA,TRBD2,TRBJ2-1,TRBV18,TGTGCCAGCTCACCAATGGCGGGAGAGTACAATGAGCAGTTCTTC,CASSPMAGEYNEQFF
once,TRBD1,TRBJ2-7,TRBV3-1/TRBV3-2,TGTGCCAGCAGCCTACCGGGACAGGGGACAGTCTACGAGCAGTACTTC,CASSLPGQGTVYEQYF
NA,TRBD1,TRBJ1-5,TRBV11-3,TGTGCCAGCAGCTTAGGGACAGGGAAGGGCAATCAGCCCCAGCATTTT,CASSLGTGKGNQPQHF
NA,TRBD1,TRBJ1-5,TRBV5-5,TGTGCCAGCACCACGACAGGGTATAGCAATCAGCCCCAGCATTTT,CASTTTGYSNQPQHF
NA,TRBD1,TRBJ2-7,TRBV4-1,TGCGCCAGCAGCCAATCCGGACAGGGGAGGTACGAGCAGTACTTC,CASSQSGQGRYEQYF
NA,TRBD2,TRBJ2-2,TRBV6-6,TGTGCCAGCAGTTACGTCGGACTAGCGGATGCTGGGGAGCTGTTTTTT,CASSYVGLADAGELFF
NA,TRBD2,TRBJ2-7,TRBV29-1,TGCAGCGTTGAAGGACGTAGCGGGAGAGGAGGCTTGCGCGAGCAGTACTTC,CSVEGRSGRGGLREQYF
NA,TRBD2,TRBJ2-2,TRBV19,TGTGCCAGTAGTATAGGGGAGCGGGAGGGGGAGCTGTTTTTT,CASSIGEREGELFF
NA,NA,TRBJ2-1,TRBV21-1,TGTGCCAGCAGCAAAGACCCCCCCGGGACTAGCGGGAGGAGGGGCTCCTACAATGAGCAGTTCTTC,CASSKDPPGTSGRRGSYNEQFF
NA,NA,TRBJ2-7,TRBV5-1,TGCGCCAGCAGCTTGGCAGGGCGGGATAGCTCCTACGAGCAGTACTTC,CASSLAGRDSSYEQYF
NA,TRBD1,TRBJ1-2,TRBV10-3,TGTGCCATCTTCGCCGGGACAGAGGGAGGCTACACCTTC,CAIFAGTEGGYTF
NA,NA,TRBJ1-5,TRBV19,TGTGCCAGCCGAAGCTTGGGAAGGGGCGCGTATAGCAATCAGCCCCAGCATTTT,CASRSLGRGAYSNQPQHF
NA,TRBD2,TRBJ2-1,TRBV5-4,TGTGCCAGCAGCTCCGCTAGCGGGAGGGCCGGTGAGCAGTTCTTC,CASSSASGRAGEQFF
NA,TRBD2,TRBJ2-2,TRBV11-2,TGTGCCAGCAGCTCAATCCAAGCGGGAGTCGTTCAGGGCGGGGAGCTGTTTTTT,CASSSIQAGVVQGGELFF
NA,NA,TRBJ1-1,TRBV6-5,TGTGCCAGCAGTAGGGGGGGGAACACTGAAGCTTTCTTT,CASSRGGNTEAFF